The 10 T cell receptor beta chains listed next were all sequenced from one sample in a study of cytomegalovirus exposure and HLA in healthy donors. Profiled with immunoSEQ multiplex PCR; TCRdb holds only in-frame clones, not every one. Of approximately 82,000 clones listed, 85% to 95% are singletons. The specimen sequenced was PBMCs. The receptor set was obtained from a man between 18 and 29 years old in good health and CMV-seronegative.

The genes are TRBV7-8 and TRBJ1-3, with 7 bases that match TRBD1. The CDR3 sequence is 15 residues long. Germline trimming cut 1 base from V and 3 bases from J; bases unmatched to any gene: 3. In germline, CDR1 is SGHVS, CDR2 FQNEAQ. The CDR3 is CASSLEGANGNTIYF. The CDR3 DNA follows: TGTGCCAGCAGCTTAGAGGGGGCTAATGGAAACACCATATATTTT.

V gene TRBV19 combines with J gene TRBJ1-2; D unresolved. Germline CDR1 is LNHDA and CDR2 is SQIVND (reference sequence). The V end lost 4 bases, the J end lost 4 bases, and 16 bases lay between the germline ends. The CDR3 loop spans 15 amino acids. CDR3 region: CASSRGRTSPYGYTF. The CDR3 DNA reads TGTGCCAGTAGTAGGGGTCGGACTTCTCCCTATGGCTACACCTTC.

The rearrangement joins TRBV14 to TRBJ2-1; possible D gene TRBD2, 6 bases. Germline CDR1 and CDR2: SGHDN and FVKESK. The CDR3 has 15 residues. V lost 7 bases, J lost 7 bases, and 20 bases lay in between. The CDR3 is CASTMGLLSLNEQFF. The CDR3 nucleotides are TGTGCCAGCACCATGGGACTCCTCTCCTTGAATGAGCAGTTCTTC.

The chain employs TRBV6-1 and TRBJ2-1; D might be TRBD1 (9 bases). Germline loops: CDR1 MNHNS, CDR2 SASEGT. The CDR3 covers 16 residues. The V gene lost 4 bases and the J gene lost 8 bases, with 21 bases spanning the gap. CDR3 DNA: TGTGCCAGCAGTGGGGGACAGGGACTAGATCCGGATGAGCAGTTCTTC. It translates to CASSGGQGLDPDEQFF.

Only one count was recorded for this clone. This chain uses TRBV10-3 with TRBJ1-2; maybe TRBD1 (5 bases). V was shortened by 4 bases and J by 5 bases, with 14 bases between the two germline ends. CDR1 is ENHRY, CDR2 SYGVKD, per germline. This CDR3 has 14 residues. CDR3: CAISGHGGGYGYTF. DNA of the CDR3: TGTGCCATCAGTGGTCACGGGGGAGGGTATGGCTACACCTTC.

The chain joins TRBV25-1 to TRBJ2-2, with 11 bases matching TRBD2. There are 18 residues in the CDR3. Germline V gene data show CDR1 as MGHDK and CDR2 as SYGVNS. V trimming: 0 bases; J trimming: 6 bases; junction bases outside the gene matches: 9. The CDR3 DNA follows: TGTGCCAGCAGTGAATATGAGACTAGCGGGGAGTCCCCCGGGGAGCTGTTTTTT. Its protein is CASSEYETSGESPGELFF.

The chain couples TRBV6-5 to TRBJ2-7; TRBD2 aligns across 9 bases. CDR1 and CDR2 (germline): MNHEY, SVGAGI. The CDR3 runs to 13 residues. After removal of 5 bases from V and 6 bases from J, the junction contained 5 bases not matched to a gene. CDR3 nucleotides: TGTGCCAGCAGTCCCCTAGCGGGACTCGAGCAGTACTTC. Translation: CASSPLAGLEQYF.

The chain couples TRBV10-3 to TRBJ2-1; D gene ambiguous. This CDR3 has 16 amino acids. CDR1 is ENHRY and CDR2 is SYGVKD in the germline V gene. V gave up 2 bases and J gave up 0 bases, with 11 bases separating them. The CDR3 region has the DNA TGTGCCATCAGTGAGCGACTGGTGAGCTCCTACAATGAGCAGTTCTTC. Its translation: CAISERLVSSYNEQFF.

CDR3 nucleotides: TGTGCCAGCAGTGAGCCCGCGGGACTAGCGGGGGCCTCCTCCTACAATGAGCAGTTCTTC. It translates to CASSEPAGLAGASSYNEQFF. The chain links TRBV2 to TRBJ2-1; 14 positions match TRBD2. Germline V gives CDR1 SNHLY, CDR2 FYNNEI. The junction had 10 bases not matched to a gene; V was cut back by 3 bases and J by 0 bases. The CDR3 totals 20 residues.

This rearrangement joins TRBV5-5 to TRBJ2-3; D is uncertain. The germline gives CDR1 SGHKS, CDR2 YYEKEE (reference sequence). The CDR3 sequence is 13 residues long. Trimming cost V 1 base and J 4 bases, with 7 bases left between them. The CDR3 sequence: CASSLNSPDTQYF. CDR3 in DNA: TGTGCCAGCAGCTTGAACAGTCCAGATACGCAGTATTTT. Supplemented by reference TRBV5-5 and TRBJ2-3, the full variable domain reads DAGVTQSPTHLIKTRGQQVTLRCSPISGHKSVSWYQQVLGQGPQFIFQYYEKEERGRGNFPDRFSARQFPNYSSELNVNALLLGDSALYLCASSLNSPDTQYFGPGTRLTVL.